The subject of this entry is one T cell receptor beta chain. No antigen is known for it. Method: immunoSEQ multiplex PCR; TCRdb's copy keeps in-frame clones and lacks some. The sample shows 150,000 or so clones, roughly nine tenths of them seen only once. This CDR3 is built from 19 residues. V was pared by 2 bases and J by 6 bases, with 15 bases of the junction left unmatched. Per the germline V gene, CDR1 is SGHKS and CDR2 is YYEKEE (reference sequence). The sample is drawn from a study of T cell responses to AZD1222 COVID-19 vaccine. Study-level points and caveats: Following two doses of AZD1222, Spike-specific TCR breadth and depth rose.

This receptor was identified in an adult in good health. The source material was peripheral blood, sampled on day 0 of AZD1222 vaccination. The chain carries TRBV5-5 and TRBJ2-2; 11 bases match TRBD2. The CDR3 protein is CASSFFGTSGRGSAGELFF. The CDR3 bases are TGTGCCAGCAGCTTTTTCGGGACTAGCGGACGTGGCTCGGCCGGGGAGCTGTTTTTT.